This entry lists 31 T cell receptor beta chains sequenced from one sample in a study of CD8 T cells in Susac syndrome. Reverse transcription used roughly 0.45 to 1 ug RNA and random hexamers. One entry per CDR3 protein results from TCRdb running MiXCR on the immunoSEQ multiplex PCR reads. The table shows some 68,000 distinct CDR3 sequences, with 93% occurring only once. Sequencing was performed on CD4+ T cells from PBMCs. The receptor set was obtained from a human donor with Susac syndrome.

This sequence joins TRBV20-1 and TRBJ1-1; TRBD1 agrees at 9 bases. The ends lost 1 base at V and 5 bases at J; junction bases unmatched: 2. The CDR3 has 13 residues. CDR1 is DFQATT, CDR2 SNEGSKA, per germline (reference sequence). CDR3: CSARGDRVTEAFF. CDR3 nucleotide sequence: TGCAGTGCTAGAGGGGACAGGGTAACTGAAGCTTTCTTT.

The rearrangement joins TRBV28 to TRBJ1-5, with 12 nucleotides matching TRBD1. The CDR3 extends over 19 amino acids. CDR1 and CDR2 (germline): MDHEN, SYDVKM. V lost 8 bases to trimming and J lost 4 bases; unmatched junction nucleotides: 18. This CDR3 is CASFRGTRGQGAWNQPQHF. The CDR3 DNA reads TGTGCCAGCTTTCGGGGGACTAGGGGACAGGGGGCTTGGAATCAGCCCCAGCATTTT.

This chain uses TRBV7-3 with TRBJ1-1; no clear D. This CDR3 region has 13 residues. Trimming left V 3 bases short and J 1 base short, with 6 bases between. Germline CDR1 is SGHTA and CDR2 is FQGTGA. CDR3 DNA sequence: TGTGCCAGCAGCTTCCAAAAGAACACTGAAGCTTTCTTT. It yields the protein CASSFQKNTEAFF.

The chain uses TRBV6-2 or TRBV6-3 and TRBJ2-6, with 7 bases lining up with TRBD1. This CDR3 is 17 amino acids long. CDR1 and CDR2 (germline): MNHEY, SVGEGT. The junction had 6 bases not matched to a gene; V was cut back by 4 bases and J by 0 bases. The CDR3 DNA is TGTGCCAGCAGTTTTCCGACAGGGAGCTCTGGGGCCAACGTCCTGACTTTC. It yields the protein CASSFPTGSSGANVLTF.

The V gene is TRBV27, the J gene TRBJ1-1; D is unclear. The CDR3 has 14 amino acids. Trimming left V 5 bases short and J 1 base short, with 11 bases between. Germline V lookup: CDR1 MNHEY, CDR2 SMNVEV (reference sequence). In DNA, the CDR3 is TGTGCCAGCAGTCCCGCTCCCCAGAACACTGAAGCTTTCTTT. This encodes CASSPAPQNTEAFF.

V usage is TRBV30 and J usage is TRBJ2-2; 10 bases align to TRBD1. The CDR3 contains 14 residues. In germline, CDR1 is GTSNPN, CDR2 SVGIG (reference sequence). The junction had 2 bases not matched to a gene; V was cut back by 5 bases and J by 2 bases. The CDR3 loop reads CAWRQGANTGELFF. CDR3 nucleotide sequence: TGTGCCTGGCGACAGGGGGCAAACACCGGGGAGCTGTTTTTT. Using reference TRBV30 and TRBJ2-2 for the parts outside the CDR3, the full variable domain is SQTIHQWPATLVQPVGSPLSLECTVEGTSNPNLYWYRQAAGRGLQLLFYSVGIGQISSEVPQNLSASRPQDRQFILSSKKLLLSDSGFYLCAWRQGANTGELFFGEGSRLTVL.

The rearrangement uses TRBV2 and TRBJ1-4, with a tentative D call TRBD1 (6 bases). This CDR3 comprises 14 residues. V was clipped by 7 bases and J by 2 bases, with 11 bases between them. CDR1 and CDR2 (germline): SNHLY, FYNNEI. CDR3: CASTSGATNEKLFF. CDR3 DNA: TGTGCCAGCACGTCAGGGGCTACTAATGAAAAACTGTTTTTT.

The chain couples TRBV18 to TRBJ2-1; either TRBD1 or TRBD2 may fit D (5 bases each). This CDR3 is 14 amino acids long. Germline V CDR1 and CDR2: KGHSH, LQKENI. V dropped 3 bases and J dropped 9 bases, with 15 bases sitting between them. Written as DNA, the CDR3 is TGTGCCAGCTCACCCGGGACCCCCTCCGTTGAGCAGTTCTTC. It codes for CASSPGTPSVEQFF.

This rearrangement joins TRBV19 to TRBJ1-2, with 11 bases matching TRBD1. The CDR3 consists of 12 residues. Germline loops: CDR1 LNHDA, CDR2 SQIVND (reference sequence). The junction had 1 base not matched to a gene; V was cut back by 8 bases and J by 5 bases. CDR3: CASGTGGYGYTF. CDR3 nucleotide sequence: TGTGCCAGTGGGACAGGGGGATATGGCTACACCTTC.

This chain uses TRBV5-4 with TRBJ1-1; TRBD1 might be the D (5 bases). Trimming left V 0 bases short and J 6 bases short, with 15 bases between. The CDR3 has 15 amino acids. The germline CDR1 and CDR2 sequences are SGHNT and YYREEE (reference sequence). CDR3 nucleotides: TGTGCCAGCAGCTTGGCCAGGGTCCCCCATGCTGAAGCTTTCTTT. Its translation: CASSLARVPHAEAFF.

Written as DNA, the CDR3 is TGTGCCTGGAGACCATGGACTAGGGCTAACACCGGGGAGCTGTTTTTT. Its translation: CAWRPWTRANTGELFF. The V gene is TRBV30, the J gene TRBJ2-2; 7 nucleotides agree with TRBD2. V was pared by 3 bases and J by 2 bases, with 9 bases of the junction left unmatched. Looked up from germline, CDR1 is GTSNPN and CDR2 is SVGIG (reference sequence). This CDR3 region has 16 residues. The complete variable domain, with remaining parts taken from reference TRBV30 and TRBJ2-2, reads SQTIHQWPATLVQPVGSPLSLECTVEGTSNPNLYWYRQAAGRGLQLLFYSVGIGQISSEVPQNLSASRPQDRQFILSSKKLLLSDSGFYLCAWRPWTRANTGELFFGEGSRLTVL.

The chain links TRBV19 to TRBJ2-2; 7 nucleotides align to TRBD1. This CDR3 comprises 15 residues. The V and J ends lost 4 bases and 1 base, in that order; junction bases with no gene match: 3. Germline CDR1 reads LNHDA; CDR2 reads SQIVND (reference sequence). The CDR3 region is CASSKGTENTGELFF. The CDR3 DNA reads as TGTGCCAGTAGTAAGGGGACAGAGAACACCGGGGAGCTGTTTTTT.

The CDR3 bases are TGTGCCAGCAGCCAATCGAGCCCCAGGGGCCCTTACAATGAGCAGTTCTTC. Amino acids: CASSQSSPRGPYNEQFF. This chain joins TRBV16 and TRBJ2-1; D might be TRBD1 (6 bases). The CDR3 sequence is 17 residues long. Trimming pared 0 bases from V and 4 bases from J, leaving 16 bases between. Germline CDR1 reads KGHSY; CDR2 reads FQNENV.

This rearrangement joins TRBV20-1 to TRBJ2-7, with D possibly matching TRBD1 (6 bases). The CDR3 extends over 14 amino acids. In germline, CDR1 is DFQATT, CDR2 SNEGSKA (reference sequence). V was trimmed by 0 bases and J by 2 bases, leaving 11 bases between them. CDR3 region: CSARDLTGPYEQYF. The CDR3 DNA reads TGCAGTGCTAGAGATCTGACAGGCCCCTACGAGCAGTACTTC.

This clonotype was detected only once. The chain combines TRBV29-1 with TRBJ1-5; D is possibly TRBD1 (5 bases). Trimming removed 6 bases from V and 4 bases from J, with 13 bases in between. Per germline, CDR1 SQVTM and CDR2 ANQGSEA. The CDR3 covers 13 residues. Written as DNA, the CDR3 is TGCAGCGTACTTGGGGCAGGGAATCAGCCCCAGCATTTT. It yields the protein CSVLGAGNQPQHF.

The chain recombines TRBV3-1 with TRBJ2-1; 11 bases map to TRBD2. Germline V gene lookup returns CDR1 LGHDT and CDR2 YNNKEL (reference sequence). The CDR3 sequence is 15 residues long. V lost 8 bases, J lost 5 bases, and 8 bases stayed unmatched. CDR3 bases: TGTGCCAGCGGCCTATCTAGCGGGGGGAACAATGAGCAGTTCTTC. Protein product: CASGLSSGGNNEQFF.

This chain joins TRBV19 and TRBJ2-7; no firm D call. The CDR3 sequence is 12 residues long. The V gene's germline CDR1 is LNHDA and CDR2 SQIVND (reference sequence). V lost 3 bases, J lost 4 bases, and 7 bases lay in between. In DNA form, the CDR3 reads TGTGCCAGTAGTATTCTGGGATACGAGCAGTACTTC. Translating it yields CASSILGYEQYF.

A few counts support this clonotype. This chain uses TRBV19 with TRBJ2-3; D ambiguous. Germline-derived CDR1 and CDR2 are LNHDA and SQIVND (reference sequence). The CDR3 is made up of 11 amino acids. V was shortened by 3 bases and J by 4 bases, with 2 bases between the two germline ends. CDR3 DNA: TGTGCCAGTAGTATTGCAGATACGCAGTATTTT. Amino acid sequence: CASSIADTQYF.

V gene TRBV20-1 combines with J gene TRBJ2-7; 7 bases map to TRBD1. In germline, CDR1 is DFQATT, CDR2 SNEGSKA (reference sequence). The junction had 4 bases not matched to a gene; V was cut back by 5 bases and J by 3 bases. This CDR3 spans 12 amino acids. The CDR3 protein is CSAADRDYEQYF. CDR3 coding DNA: TGCAGTGCTGCTGACAGGGACTACGAGCAGTACTTC.

The chain combines TRBV10-3 with TRBJ2-7, with D tentatively TRBD1 or TRBD2 (5 bases each). CDR3 length equals 15 residues. Germline V gene lookup returns CDR1 ENHRY and CDR2 SYGVKD. Trimming stripped 4 bases from V and 2 bases from J, with 15 bases between. This CDR3 reads CAISAGTLLTYEQYF. The CDR3 bases are TGTGCCATCAGTGCGGGGACGCTGCTGACCTACGAGCAGTACTTC.

The genes are TRBV5-1 and TRBJ1-3; the D is unclear. This CDR3 contains 12 residues. The germline V gene encodes CDR1 SGHRS and CDR2 YFSETQ. The germline V and J ends were trimmed by 3 bases and 4 bases, with 5 bases remaining between them. The CDR3 DNA reads as TGCGCCAGCAGCTCGGAGGGAAACACCATATATTTT. Protein sequence: CASSSEGNTIYF. The variable domain in full, with the rest retrieved from reference TRBV5-1 and TRBJ1-3, is KAGVTQTPRYLIKTRGQQVTLSCSPISGHRSVSWYQQTPGQGLQFLFEYFSETQRNKGNFPGRFSGRQFSNSRSEMNVSTLELGDSALYLCASSSEGNTIYFGEGSWLTVV.

V is TRBV28 and J is TRBJ1-2; D is possibly TRBD1 (6 bases). Trimming took 5 bases from V and 4 from J, leaving 14 bases between them. Germline V gene sequence: CDR1 MDHEN, CDR2 SYDVKM. The CDR3 is 14 residues long. CDR3 protein: CASSTGSMGYGYTF. The CDR3 DNA is TGTGCCAGCAGTACAGGGTCGATGGGCTATGGCTACACCTTC.

The chain links TRBV14 to TRBJ1-4; no reliable D call. The CDR3 covers 14 residues. Germline-derived CDR1 and CDR2 are SGHDN and FVKESK. Trimming cost V 4 bases and J 7 bases, with 13 bases left between them. This CDR3 is CASSLGRVREKLFF. The CDR3 coding sequence is TGTGCCAGCAGCCTCGGCCGGGTACGTGAAAAACTGTTTTTT.

DNA for the CDR3: TGTGCCAGCAGTTACTCGGGGCCCTACGAGCAGTACTTC. Translation: CASSYSGPYEQYF. The rearrangement uses TRBV6-2 or TRBV6-3 and TRBJ2-7; TRBD1 might be the D (5 bases). V dropped 0 bases and J dropped 2 bases, with 5 bases sitting between them. The length of the CDR3 is 13 residues. CDR1 MNHEY and CDR2 SVGEGT come from the germline V gene.

The V call is TRBV30, the J call TRBJ1-2; D remains unclear. Trimming pared 4 bases from V and 8 bases from J, leaving 14 bases between. The CDR3 consists of 12 residues. Germline-derived CDR1 and CDR2 are GTSNPN and SVGIG (reference sequence). The CDR3 DNA follows: TGTGCCTGGACCCCTTGGGCGGGGGGCTACACCTTC. Protein sequence: CAWTPWAGGYTF.

The chain joins TRBV18 to TRBJ2-5; D is perhaps TRBD2 (5 bases). The V gene's germline CDR1 is KGHSH and CDR2 LQKENI. Deletions cut 7 bases from V and 5 bases from J, with 14 bases between. The CDR3 loop spans 13 amino acids. The CDR3 DNA sequence: TGTGCCAGCTTACCGGGATGGAAGGAGACCCAGTACTTC. Translated, it gives CASLPGWKETQYF.

Only one count was recorded for this clonotype. The chain is built from TRBV20-1 and TRBJ2-1; 13 bases line up with TRBD2. This CDR3 has 17 residues. Germline CDR1 reads DFQATT; CDR2 reads SNEGSKA (reference sequence). The junction had 10 bases not matched to a gene; V was cut back by 5 bases and J by 3 bases. Written as DNA, the CDR3 is TGCAGTGCTCCACTAGCGGGGGGGCCTAAGGTCTACAATGAGCAGTTCTTC. Its protein is CSAPLAGGPKVYNEQFF.

The rearrangement uses TRBV27 and TRBJ2-7, with D possibly matching TRBD2 (6 bases). Deletions cut 7 bases from V and 2 bases from J, with 18 bases between. In germline, CDR1 is MNHEY, CDR2 SMNVEV (reference sequence). The CDR3 sequence is 15 residues long. In nucleotides, the CDR3 is TGTGCCAGCACAACCCTCGGGGGAGAAACCTACGAGCAGTACTTC. Encoded protein: CASTTLGGETYEQYF.

This clonotype was observed a few times. This chain links TRBV7-2 with TRBJ2-5, with D perhaps TRBD1 or TRBD2 (5 bases each). The CDR3 is 11 residues long. Trimming pared 4 bases from V and 5 bases from J, leaving 5 bases between. CDR1 SGHTA and CDR2 FQGNSA come from the germline V gene. The DNA for the CDR3 is TGTGCCAGCAGCTGGGGGGAGACCCAGTACTTC. It specifies CASSWGETQYF.

The gene calls are TRBV7-2 and TRBJ2-2; tentatively, D is TRBD1 (5 bases). Trimming removed 0 bases from V and 6 bases from J, with 5 bases in between. The V gene's germline CDR1 is SGHTA and CDR2 FQGNSA. The CDR3 is made up of 13 amino acids. This chain's CDR3 is CASSLAGPGELFF. Written as DNA, the CDR3 is TGTGCCAGCAGCTTAGCGGGGCCCGGGGAGCTGTTTTTT.

The chain carries TRBV6-6 and TRBJ2-7, with D maybe TRBD2 (6 bases). This CDR3 is 15 amino acids long. Trimming left V 8 bases short and J 4 bases short, with 21 bases between. Germline CDR1 reads MNHNY; CDR2 reads SVGAGI (reference sequence). In nucleotides, the CDR3 is TGTGCCAGCCGCCTCGGGGGAAGCATTTCGTACGAGCAGTACTTC. It is translated as CASRLGGSISYEQYF.